A selection of T cell receptor beta chains follows, all from one sample in a study of CD8 T cells in Susac syndrome. TCRdb analysed the immunoSEQ multiplex PCR reads with MiXCR anew, one entry per CDR3 protein. The data contain 120,000 to 150,000 distinct CDR3 sequences, nearly 97% of them singletons. Specimen: CD4+ T cells from PBMCs. The source is a human donor with Susac syndrome. CDR3s include the opening cysteine and the closing phenylalanine or tryptophan. A D gene is named only where the DNA matches it firmly. A clone size is listed for some rows: how often the clone was seen (once, few, many), or a class if it is expanded.

V,size,D,J,DNA,CDR3
TRBV7-9,.,TRBD2,TRBJ2-1,TGTGCCAGCAGCTTAGGAGGCGGGGGGGGCTTTGAGCAGTTCTTC,CASSLGGGGGFEQFF
TRBV7-2,.,TRBD1,TRBJ1-2,TGTGCCAGCAGCTCGTGGGACAGGGGGCTCTATGGCTACACCTTC,CASSSWDRGLYGYTF
TRBV30,.,.,TRBJ2-7,TGTGCCTGGCCCACGAAGGGGCGAACGGTCGAGCAGTACTTC,CAWPTKGRTVEQYF
TRBV14,once,TRBD2,TRBJ2-3,TGTGCCAGCAGCCGCGTCTCGGGACTACCGACAGATACGCAGTATTTT,CASSRVSGLPTDTQYF
TRBV7-3,.,TRBD2,TRBJ2-5,TGTGCCAGCAGCGCAAATGGGGGGGGGCAAGAGACCCAGTACTTC,CASSANGGGQETQYF
TRBV5-6,once,.,TRBJ1-1,TGTGCCAGCAGCTTGATGACAGTTGAAGCTTTCTTT,CASSLMTVEAFF
TRBV29-1,.,.,TRBJ1-4,TGCAGCGCCCAACAAGGATCTAATGAAAAACTGTTTTTT,CSAQQGSNEKLFF
TRBV24-1,.,.,TRBJ1-5,TGTGCCACCAGTGTCGGAGGGACTCAGCCCCAGCATTTT,CATSVGGTQPQHF
TRBV3-1,.,.,TRBJ2-2,TGTGCCAGCAGCCAGCTAGGACAGAACACCGGGGAGCTGTTTTTT,CASSQLGQNTGELFF
TRBV6-6,.,.,TRBJ2-3,TGTGCCAGCAGTTACGGCGGGACTGCGGATACGCAGTATTTT,CASSYGGTADTQYF
TRBV29-1,few,.,TRBJ2-7,TGCAGCGTTGGACTAGGGACTCACGAGCAGTACTTC,CSVGLGTHEQYF
TRBV13,once,TRBD2,TRBJ2-7,TGTGCCAGCAGACAAGCCGGGACTAGGTTCGAGCAGTACTTC,CASRQAGTRFEQYF
TRBV7-3,.,TRBD1,TRBJ2-3,TGTGCCAGCAGCTTAGACGGACAGGGGGCCGGAGATACGCAGTATTTT,CASSLDGQGAGDTQYF
TRBV28,.,TRBD2,TRBJ2-1,TGTGCCAGCAGACCGGGAGGACTATACAATGAGCAGTTCTTC,CASRPGGLYNEQFF
TRBV25-1,.,.,TRBJ2-2,TGTGCCAGCAGCAGGGTTACCCTAAACACCGGGGAGCTGTTTTTT,CASSRVTLNTGELFF
TRBV12-3/TRBV12-4,.,.,TRBJ1-2,TGTGCCAGCAATCACGGGGGAAGCGGCTACACCTTC,CASNHGGSGYTF
TRBV24-1,.,.,TRBJ2-1,TGTGCCACCAGTGATTCGGTCTACAATGAGCAGTTCTTC,CATSDSVYNEQFF
TRBV20-1,.,.,TRBJ2-1,TGCAGTGCGGAAGTTTTAGGTGAGCAGTTCTTC,CSAEVLGEQFF
TRBV20-1,.,.,TRBJ2-2,TGCAGTGCTAGAGATCTCGCCGGGGCGGGCCGGGAGCTGTTTTTT,CSARDLAGAGRELFF
TRBV20-1,.,.,TRBJ1-2,TGCAGTGCTAGAGATCCCGGCTACACCTTC,CSARDPGYTF
TRBV29-1,.,.,TRBJ1-1,TGCAGCGGCTCGAACAGGAACACTGAAGCTTTCTTT,CSGSNRNTEAFF
TRBV28,once,.,TRBJ2-2,TGTGCCAGCAGTTTAGCCAGCACCGGGGAGCTGTTTTTT,CASSLASTGELFF
TRBV6-2/TRBV6-3,.,.,TRBJ1-2,TGTGCCAGCAGTTTCCGACAGTTAGGGGACTATGGCTACACCTTC,CASSFRQLGDYGYTF
TRBV15,.,.,TRBJ2-7,TGTGCCACCAGCAGACCGGAGGGCGAGCAGTACTTC,CATSRPEGEQYF
TRBV29-1,.,.,TRBJ2-5,TGCAGCGCCTCGACAGGCCAAGAGACCCAGTACTTC,CSASTGQETQYF
TRBV29-1,.,.,TRBJ1-2,TGCAGCGTTGGACCAGGGGCTCGGGAGAATGGCTACACCTTC,CSVGPGARENGYTF
TRBV25-1,once,TRBD2,TRBJ2-3,TGTGCCAGCAGTGAAGAAGCGGGGGCCGATACGCAGTATTTT,CASSEEAGADTQYF
TRBV20-1,.,TRBD2,TRBJ2-1,TGCAGTGCCGGACTAGCGGGAGGGATAGGGCAGTTCTTC,CSAGLAGGIGQFF